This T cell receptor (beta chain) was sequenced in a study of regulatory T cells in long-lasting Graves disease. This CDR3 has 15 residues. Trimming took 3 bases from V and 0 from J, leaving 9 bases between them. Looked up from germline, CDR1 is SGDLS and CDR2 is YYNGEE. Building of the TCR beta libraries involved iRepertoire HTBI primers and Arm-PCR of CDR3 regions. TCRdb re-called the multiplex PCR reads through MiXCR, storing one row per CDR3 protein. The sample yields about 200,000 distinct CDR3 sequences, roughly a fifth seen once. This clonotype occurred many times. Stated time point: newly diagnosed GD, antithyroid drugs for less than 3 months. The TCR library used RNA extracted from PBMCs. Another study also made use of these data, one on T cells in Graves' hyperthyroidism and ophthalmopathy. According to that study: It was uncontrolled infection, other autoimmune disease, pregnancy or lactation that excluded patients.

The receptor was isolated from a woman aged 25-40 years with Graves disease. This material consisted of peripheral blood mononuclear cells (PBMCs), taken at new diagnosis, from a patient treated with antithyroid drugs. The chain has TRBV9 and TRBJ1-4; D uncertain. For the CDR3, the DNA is TGTGCCAGCAGCGCCACAGTGGCAACTAATGAAAAACTGTTTTTT. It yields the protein CASSATVATNEKLFF.